Listed below are T cell receptor beta chains from one sample, sequenced in a study of blood T cell repertoires in COVID-19. Some clones are missing from TCRdb's copy, which holds only in-frame ones; the method was immunoSEQ multiplex PCR. This table has 200,000 to 250,000 clones, more than 80% appearing once. The sample consisted of PBMCs or T cells enriched from blood (not recorded which). The receptors shown here come from a young woman in a cohort exposed to, infected with or recovered from COVID-19 (not recorded which). Each CDR3 is given with its conserved first and last residue. The order of the fields is V gene, J gene, CDR3 protein.

TRBV20-1	TRBJ2-1	CSASVTTVNEQFF
TRBV5-1	TRBJ1-6	CASSSSARDNSPLHF
TRBV27	TRBJ1-1	CASSSDRQGATEAFF
TRBV6-5	TRBJ2-7	CASRSRTGGSEQYF
TRBV3-1/TRBV3-2	TRBJ2-3	CASSALWEGTPSTDTQYF
TRBV6-5	TRBJ1-1	CASRDSHTEAFF
TRBV2	TRBJ1-5	CASSGGEGSNQPQHF
TRBV9	TRBJ2-7	CASSVRDSPFWMAYEQYF
TRBV7-9	TRBJ2-1	CASSLVGGTPADEQFF
TRBV19	TRBJ2-1	CASSPRQGTEQFF
TRBV6-5	TRBJ1-1	CASSSSWSGTEAFF
TRBV18	TRBJ2-1	CASSPERAPNNEQFF
TRBV2	TRBJ1-2	CASTGDDYGYTF
TRBV29-1	TRBJ2-7	CSVWQDYEQYF
TRBV10-2	TRBJ1-1	CASSPDRGFAFF
TRBV11-2	TRBJ2-7	CASSLVVAQYF
TRBV5-5	TRBJ2-7	CASSSTGIEQYF
TRBV9	TRBJ2-7	CASSLRTGPYEQYF
TRBV5-1	TRBJ1-1	CASSASGDGTEAFF
TRBV27	TRBJ2-7	CASSLSKRGLHEQYF
TRBV28	TRBJ1-1	CASSRRGLNTEAFF
TRBV6-6	TRBJ1-1	CASSKDRVEMNTEAFF
TRBV5-1	TRBJ1-1	CASSLAGISTGYFEAFF
TRBV12-5	TRBJ1-5	CASGQDNQPQHF
TRBV11-2	TRBJ1-1	CASSLSAGGNTEAFF
TRBV6-1	TRBJ1-5	CASSEPGVSQPQHF
TRBV6-5	TRBJ1-1	CASSYFTGDTEAFF
TRBV27	TRBJ2-1	CASSGPSYNEQFF
TRBV27	TRBJ2-3	CASSLRQEAWDTQYF
TRBV7-9	TRBJ1-1	CASSHMGPSMNTEAFF
TRBV12-3/TRBV12-4	TRBJ2-7	CASSKQGYEQYF
TRBV5-1	TRBJ1-1	CASSLAAGAQTEAFF
TRBV2	TRBJ1-2	CASAGQGVGYTF
TRBV19	TRBJ2-5	CASSPGVSETQYF
TRBV9	TRBJ2-3	CASSVDRGSADTQYF
TRBV6-6	TRBJ1-6	CATRGAGWNSPLHF
TRBV7-6	TRBJ1-2	CASSLDEGLPVGYTF
TRBV6-5	TRBJ2-2	CASSAAQGLGELFF
TRBV5-5	TRBJ1-1	CASSLEPTSAGTVNTEAFF
TRBV4-2	TRBJ2-3	CASSQGAWDTQYF
TRBV6-4	TRBJ1-2	CASRADRDRGYTF
TRBV7-8	TRBJ2-1	CASSLDGLAGGGQFF
TRBV18	TRBJ2-7	CASSPTSGVSSYEQYF
TRBV9	TRBJ1-3	CASSVGGVSGNTIYF
TRBV18	TRBJ1-2	CATKPGQGSGYTF
TRBV11-2	TRBJ2-3	CASSKRTSGNFDTQYF
TRBV24-1	TRBJ1-2	CATFWATLYTF
TRBV18	TRBJ2-7	CASSPSTGGSYEQYF
TRBV5-1	TRBJ1-2	CASSSRTGNYGYTF